The present entry profiles one TCR beta chain with its context. Antigen unknown. MiXCR, run by TCRdb on the 5' RACE reads, gives a single entry per CDR3 protein. Of approximately 490,000 distinct CDR3 sequences in the sample, 20% are singletons; the top ten hold under 15%. The data are from a study of T-cell memory formation after mild COVID-19. V lost 0 bases, J lost 4 bases, and 4 bases stayed unmatched. Germline V gene sequence: CDR1 PRHDT, CDR2 FYEKMQ (reference sequence). The CDR3 totals 15 residues. Study-wide results and limits: Mostly located in CM and EM were contracting CD4+ clones, with contracting CD8+ clones located in EMRA.

The chain joins TRBV13 to TRBJ2-5, with TRBD1 identical over 8 bases. The clonotype originates from an adult woman who had mild COVID-19 (a few samples of this study predate the infection). Cell type and time point are not known. The sequenced sample was PBMCs or a T cell subset sorted from them (not recorded which). CDR3 loop: CASSLGTGAPETQYF. The CDR3 DNA follows: TGTGCCAGCAGCTTAGGGACAGGGGCCCCAGAGACCCAGTACTTC.